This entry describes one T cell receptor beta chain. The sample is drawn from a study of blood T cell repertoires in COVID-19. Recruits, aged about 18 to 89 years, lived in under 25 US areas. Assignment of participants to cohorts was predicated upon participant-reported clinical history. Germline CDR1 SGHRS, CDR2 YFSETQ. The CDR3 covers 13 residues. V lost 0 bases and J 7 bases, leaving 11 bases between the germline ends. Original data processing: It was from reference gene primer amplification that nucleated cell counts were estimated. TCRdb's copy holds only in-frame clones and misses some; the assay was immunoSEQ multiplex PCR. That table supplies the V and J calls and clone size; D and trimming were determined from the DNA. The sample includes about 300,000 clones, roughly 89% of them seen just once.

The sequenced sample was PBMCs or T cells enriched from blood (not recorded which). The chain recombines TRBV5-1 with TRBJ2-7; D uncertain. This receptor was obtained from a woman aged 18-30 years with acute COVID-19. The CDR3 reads CASSLEQDREQYF. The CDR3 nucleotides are TGCGCCAGCAGCTTGGAGCAGGATCGAGAGCAGTACTTC.